Listed here are 9 T cell receptor beta chains from one sample, sequenced in a study of low-dose radiotherapy and immunotherapy resistance in tumors. This sample's time point: after trial treatment. Treatment described: LDRT plus nivolumab, ipilimumab, low-dose cyclophosphamide and aspirin (RACIN trial). With TRAV- and TRBV-specific primers, first-strand cDNA was made, covering the alpha and beta chains. The authors amplified TCRs for around 20 PCR cycles with a constant-region primer and a V-primer adapter. TCRdb redid the calling of the reads with MiXCR, one entry per CDR3 protein. The sample carries about 84,000 distinct CDR3 sequences, around a sixth recorded once. The sequencing used PBMCs, collected after low-dose radiotherapy plus immunotherapy. The receptors originated from a male donor with prostate cancer.

On this clonotype itself: A single base is all that separates this from a far larger clone, so a read error is likely. The chain employs TRBV6-5 and TRBJ1-5; no reliable D call. The CDR3 runs 15 residues. Germline CDR1 MNHEY, CDR2 SVGAGI. The CDR3 region has the DNA TGTGCCAGCAGCCTTAATTTGGATAGCAATCAGACCCAGCATTTT. Its translation is CASSLNLDSNQTQHF.

Ten or more counts support this clonotype. V usage is TRBV6-2 or TRBV6-3 and J usage is TRBJ1-5, with 9 bases identical to TRBD1. The germline V gene encodes CDR1 MNHEY and CDR2 SVGEGT. This CDR3 is built from 15 residues. Unmatched junction bases numbered 9, after V lost 5 bases and J lost 7 bases. DNA of the CDR3: TGTGCCAGCAGTAGGACCGGGACAGGGTACCAGCCCCAGCATTTT. Amino acid sequence: CASSRTGTGYQPQHF.

Concerning this clonotype: Because the CDR3's place on the DNA is in doubt, the DNA is left out and the CDR3 is given as listed by TCRdb. This chain connects TRBV5-1 to TRBJ2-2; TRBD2, the table's D call, was not compared with the DNA. The CDR3 has 17 amino acids, counting both end residues. Per germline, CDR1 SGHRS and CDR2 YFSETQ. CDR3 protein: CASSLFSGTNTGELFFF.

This clonotype came up many times. The chain carries TRBV6-5 and TRBJ1-5; D remains unclear. V lost 6 bases and J 2 bases, leaving 14 bases between the germline ends. Per germline, CDR1 MNHEY and CDR2 SVGAGI. The CDR3 totals 15 residues. Here the CDR3 DNA reads TGTGCCAGCAGCCCCTCTTGGGTTGGCAATCAGCCCCAGCATTTT. Protein product: CASSPSWVGNQPQHF.

This clonotype was seen many times. V usage is TRBV18 and J usage is TRBJ2-3; 13 bases agree with TRBD2. V was pared by 6 bases and J by 5 bases, with 11 bases of the junction left unmatched. The CDR3 consists of 17 residues. Germline V CDR1 and CDR2: KGHSH, LQKENI. DNA for the CDR3: TGTGCCAGCTCCGCTTCGCGACTAGCGGGAGGTGGAGATACGCAGTATTTT. Amino acid sequence: CASSASRLAGGGDTQYF.

In its sample, this clonotype was seen many times. The chain employs TRBV7-2 and TRBJ2-7; the match to TRBD1 covers 8 bases. The CDR3 is 15 residues long. With 1 base clipped from V and 4 bases from J, the junction kept 6 bases outside the gene matches. Looked up from germline, CDR1 is SGHTA and CDR2 is FQGNSA. Here the CDR3 reads CASSLEGQGWYEQYF. CDR3 nucleotides: TGTGCCAGCAGCTTAGAAGGACAGGGTTGGTACGAGCAGTACTTC.

Worth noting for this clonotype: Given a far larger clone just one base away, this is likely a sequencing read error. As DNA, the CDR3 is TGTGCCAGCAGTTTCGATTTCGCGACCAACTATGGCTACACCTTC. It specifies CASSFDFATNYGYTF. The genes are TRBV27 and TRBJ1-2, with D unclear. V lost 3 bases to trimming and J lost 2 bases, with 13 bases between them. Germline loops: CDR1 MNHEY, CDR2 SMNVEV (reference sequence). This CDR3 is 15 amino acids long.

This clonotype was detected ten times or more. The gene calls are TRBV28 and TRBJ1-5, with 10 bases that match TRBD1. CDR3 length equals 14 residues. The V segment lost 8 bases and the J segment 5 bases; nucleotides outside the gene matches: 6. The germline CDR1 and CDR2 sequences are MDHEN and SYDVKM. CDR3 sequence: CASHDRGLDQPQHF. CDR3 nucleotides: TGTGCCAGCCACGACAGGGGGCTTGATCAGCCCCAGCATTTT.

V is TRBV28 and J is TRBJ2-1; 13 positions match TRBD2. Germline trimming cut 6 bases from V and 5 bases from J; bases unmatched to any gene: 10. Germline V CDR1 and CDR2: MDHEN, SYDVKM. The length of the CDR3 is 17 residues. CDR3 DNA: TGTGCCAGCAGGCCGACTAGCGGGAGGCCCGATAACAATGAGCAGTTCTTC. Translating gives CASRPTSGRPDNNEQFF.